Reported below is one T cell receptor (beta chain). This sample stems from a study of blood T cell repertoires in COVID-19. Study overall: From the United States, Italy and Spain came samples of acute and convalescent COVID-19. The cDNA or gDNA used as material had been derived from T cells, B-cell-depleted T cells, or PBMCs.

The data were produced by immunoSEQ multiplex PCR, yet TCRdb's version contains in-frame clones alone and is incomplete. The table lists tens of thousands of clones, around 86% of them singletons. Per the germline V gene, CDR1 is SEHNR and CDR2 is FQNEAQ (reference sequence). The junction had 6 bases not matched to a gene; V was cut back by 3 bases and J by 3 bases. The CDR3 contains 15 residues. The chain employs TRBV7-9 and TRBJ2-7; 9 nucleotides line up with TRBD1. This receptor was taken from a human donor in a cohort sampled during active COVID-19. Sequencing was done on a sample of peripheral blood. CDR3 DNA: TGTGCCAGCAGCTTTAGAGGGGGACAGGGCTACGAGCAGTACTTC. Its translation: CASSFRGGQGYEQYF.